Following are 14 T cell receptor beta chains from one sample sequenced in a study of beta chain features in type 1 diabetes. The investigators reverse transcribed all of the isolated RNA, so they sequenced expressed TCRB transcripts. Generated by immunoSEQ multiplex PCR, the TCRdb table keeps only in-frame clones and is missing some. Of some 360,000 clones in the sample, 15% to 20% are singletons; the top ten hold about 0.045%. Source material: naive CD4+ T cells from blood. The receptors were sampled from a woman aged 18 to 35 in good health.

This rearrangement joins TRBV5-4 to TRBJ1-1; D perhaps matches TRBD1 (5 bases). CDR3 length equals 13 residues. CDR1 is SGHNT, CDR2 YYREEE, per germline (reference sequence). Trimming shortened V by 2 bases and J by 10 bases, and 15 bases separated the two germline ends. The CDR3 sequence is CASSFGSWGVAFF. The CDR3 nucleotides read TGTGCCAGCAGCTTCGGGAGCTGGGGGGTAGCTTTCTTT.

The rearrangement joins TRBV15 to TRBJ2-1; 12 bases map to TRBD2. This CDR3 contains 16 residues. V trimming: 5 bases; J trimming: 9 bases; junction bases outside the gene matches: 11. Per germline, CDR1 LNHNV and CDR2 YYDKDF (reference sequence). The CDR3 region is CATSGPSGRAKGEQFF. In DNA, the CDR3 is TGTGCCACCAGCGGACCTAGCGGGAGGGCCAAGGGTGAGCAGTTCTTC.

The chain recombines TRBV5-1 with TRBJ2-5, with 8 bases lining up with TRBD1. CDR1 and CDR2 (germline): SGHRS, YFSETQ. J was trimmed by 5 bases and V by 4 bases; bases with no gene match: 10. The CDR3 runs to 15 residues. CDR3 region: CASSQRTGKEETQYF. The DNA of the CDR3 is TGCGCCAGCAGCCAAAGGACAGGGAAGGAGGAGACCCAGTACTTC.

This clone was picked up a small number of times. This chain uses TRBV6-6 with TRBJ2-1, with TRBD1 matching over 10 bases. Trimming at V came to 6 bases and at J to 7 bases, leaving 6 bases not matched to a gene. Germline CDR1 reads MNHNY; CDR2 reads SVGAGI (reference sequence). CDR3 length: 14 residues. CDR3 coding DNA: TGTGCCAGCAGCCGGGACAGGGGAGGGAATGAGCAGTTCTTC. It encodes CASSRDRGGNEQFF.

The chain couples TRBV20-1 to TRBJ1-2; tentative D call: TRBD1 (5 bases). The CDR3 extends over 10 amino acids. Per the germline V gene, CDR1 is DFQATT and CDR2 is SNEGSKA (reference sequence). In DNA form, the CDR3 reads TGCAGCGTCGACAGCTATGGCTACACCTTC. The encoded protein is CSVDSYGYTF.

The chain employs TRBV10-3 and TRBJ1-2, with D possibly TRBD1 on 6 matching bases. The V gene's germline CDR1 is ENHRY and CDR2 SYGVKD. The CDR3 has 16 amino acids. V lost 2 bases, J lost 0 bases, and 13 bases lay in between. The CDR3 spells CAISEGRTASNYGYTF. DNA for the CDR3: TGTGCCATCAGTGAGGGTAGGACAGCTTCTAACTATGGCTACACCTTC.

This chain uses TRBV7-9 with TRBJ1-2, with TRBD1 as a possible D gene (6 bases). CDR3 length equals 15 residues. Germline CDR1 and CDR2: SEHNR and FQNEAQ (reference sequence). Trimming stripped 0 bases from V and 4 bases from J, with 12 bases between. CDR3 bases: TGTGCCAGCAGCTTAGCGCGGGGGCAGAGCTATGGCTACACCTTC. It encodes CASSLARGQSYGYTF.

The genes are TRBV30 and TRBJ2-1; tentative D call: TRBD2 (5 bases). Trimming took 3 bases from V and 3 from J, leaving 12 bases between them. The CDR3 spans 14 residues. The V gene's germline CDR1 is GTSNPN and CDR2 SVGIG (reference sequence). The chain's CDR3 is CAWRKNGDYNEQFF. CDR3 in DNA: TGTGCCTGGAGGAAAAACGGGGACTACAATGAGCAGTTCTTC.

This clone was seen a handful of times. V and J are TRBV2 and TRBJ2-2; a possible D gene is TRBD1 (5 bases). Germline CDR1 is SNHLY and CDR2 is FYNNEI. The ends were cut back, 5 bases at V and 3 bases at J, with 13 bases in the middle. The CDR3 length is 15 residues. This CDR3 is CASSSSDTYTGELFF. For the CDR3, the DNA is TGTGCCAGCAGTTCCTCGGACACGTACACCGGGGAGCTGTTTTTT.

V is TRBV5-1 and J is TRBJ2-1, with 9 positions matching TRBD1. CDR3 length: 17 residues. Germline assignment: CDR1 SGHRS and CDR2 YFSETQ. Losses at the gene ends were 1 base for V and 8 bases for J; bases not matched to a gene: 13. CDR3 in amino acids: CASSLPSIPGQGDEQFF. CDR3 bases: TGCGCCAGCAGCTTGCCTTCAATTCCGGGACAGGGCGATGAGCAGTTCTTC. The complete variable domain, with remaining parts taken from reference TRBV5-1 and TRBJ2-1, reads KAGVTQTPRYLIKTRGQQVTLSCSPISGHRSVSWYQQTPGQGLQFLFEYFSETQRNKGNFPGRFSGRQFSNSRSEMNVSTLELGDSALYLCASSLPSIPGQGDEQFFGPGTRLTVL.

The chain links TRBV9 to TRBJ2-3; 8 positions match TRBD2. CDR1 is SGDLS and CDR2 is YYNGEE in the germline V gene. The CDR3 runs to 15 residues. J gave up 3 bases and V 0 bases, and 3 bases lay outside the gene matches. The CDR3 DNA reads as TGTGCCAGCAGCGTAGCAACTAGCGGTACAGATACGCAGTATTTT. This sequence encodes CASSVATSGTDTQYF. Drawing the rest from reference TRBV9 and TRBJ2-3, the complete variable domain is DSGVTQTPKHLITATGQRVTLRCSPRSGDLSVYWYQQSLDQGLQFLIQYYNGEERAKGNILERFSAQQFPDLHSELNLSSLELGDSALYFCASSVATSGTDTQYFGPGTRLTVL.

V gene TRBV2 combines with J gene TRBJ2-7; 9 bases are shared with TRBD1. The J segment lost 4 bases and the V segment lost 7 bases, leaving 8 bases of the junction unmatched. This CDR3 has 14 residues. The germline V gene encodes CDR1 SNHLY and CDR2 FYNNEI. In nucleotides, the CDR3 is TGTGCCAGCAAACCGGGACAGGGATTTTACGAGCAGTACTTC. Encoded protein: CASKPGQGFYEQYF.

The rearrangement links TRBV6-1 to TRBJ1-1; 9 nucleotides align to TRBD1. The CDR3 totals 13 residues. The V gene's germline CDR1 is MNHNS and CDR2 SASEGT. Trimming cost V 4 bases and J 5 bases; bases outside gene matches: 2. For the CDR3, the DNA is TGTGCCAGCAGTGGGGACAGGGTTACTGAAGCTTTCTTT. It is translated as CASSGDRVTEAFF.

The rearrangement links TRBV18 to TRBJ1-5; 7 positions agree with TRBD1. Germline trimming cut 3 bases from V and 11 bases from J; bases unmatched to any gene: 10. CDR3 length equals 14 residues. In germline, CDR1 is KGHSH, CDR2 LQKENI. The CDR3: CASSPGTEQSAQHF. CDR3 bases: TGTGCCAGCTCACCCGGGACAGAACAATCAGCCCAGCATTTT.